The 23 T cell receptor beta chains presented below share a single source sample, sequenced in a study of blood T cell repertoires in COVID-19. Data came from immunoSEQ multiplex PCR; TCRdb stores just in-frame clones and leaves some out. The repertoire has over 80,000 clones, around 86% of them found once; the top ten carry 10%. Sample: peripheral blood. The receptors were gathered from a man aged 45 to 65 with acute or convalescent COVID-19.

The rearrangement uses TRBV29-1 and TRBJ1-2; no clear D. This CDR3 is 10 amino acids long. CDR1 is SQVTM and CDR2 is ANQGSEA in the germline V gene. Trimming left V 5 bases short and J 5 bases short, with 6 bases between. CDR3 nucleotide sequence: TGCAGCGTTCGGTCGTATGGCTACACCTTC. Protein product: CSVRSYGYTF.

The chain couples TRBV11-2 to TRBJ2-7; 8 bases fit TRBD1. V lost 3 bases and J lost 6; bases outside the gene matches: 13. Germline loops: CDR1 SGHAT, CDR2 FQNNGV. The CDR3 has 16 residues. The CDR3 is CASSFTPWRTGGEQYF. The CDR3 bases are TGTGCCAGCAGCTTTACCCCCTGGCGTACAGGGGGCGAGCAGTACTTC.

This clone turned up a few times. The V call is TRBV27, the J call TRBJ1-1; D possibly corresponds to TRBD1 (5 bases). Trimming took 9 bases from V and 3 from J, leaving 20 bases between them. Per germline, CDR1 MNHEY and CDR2 SMNVEV (reference sequence). This CDR3 is built from 15 residues. The CDR3 nucleotides read TGTGCCAGAGTTTGGGAGGGACCTGAGGACACTGAAGCTTTCTTT. It is translated as CARVWEGPEDTEAFF.

Only one count was recorded for this clone. This chain joins TRBV11-1 and TRBJ2-2; TRBD2 is a possible D gene (6 bases). Trimming pared 8 bases from V and 5 bases from J, leaving 21 bases between. The CDR3 covers 16 residues. Per the germline V gene, CDR1 is SGHAT and CDR2 is FQDESV (reference sequence). The CDR3 sequence is CASRPWEVYSTGELFF. The CDR3 DNA sequence: TGTGCCAGCCGACCCTGGGAGGTTTACTCAACCGGGGAGCTGTTTTTT. The whole variable domain, filled in from reference TRBV11-1 and TRBJ2-2, reads EAEVAQSPRYKITEKSQAVAFWCDPISGHATLYWYRQILGQGPELLVQFQDESVVDDSQLPKDRFSAERLKGVDSTLKIQPAELGDSAMYLCASRPWEVYSTGELFFGEGSRLTVL.

This clone was recorded only once. V gene TRBV29-1 combines with J gene TRBJ1-2; D unclear. The germline V gene encodes CDR1 SQVTM and CDR2 ANQGSEA. The CDR3 contains 13 residues. Trimming left V 3 bases short and J 3 bases short, with 11 bases between. Here the CDR3 reads CSVDNPNHYGYTF. For the CDR3, the DNA is TGCAGCGTTGACAATCCCAATCACTATGGCTACACCTTC.

The CDR3 here is CASSYGGRVNTEAFF. CDR3 nucleotides: TGTGCCAGCAGTTACGGGGGCAGGGTGAACACTGAAGCTTTCTTT. V usage is TRBV6-5 and J usage is TRBJ1-1; maybe TRBD1 (6 bases). Germline V gene lookup returns CDR1 MNHEY and CDR2 SVGAGI. The CDR3 extends over 15 amino acids. Trimming cost V 2 bases and J 0 bases, with 10 bases left between them.

In nucleotides, the CDR3 is TGTGCCAGCACCCAAGGGACAGCTGCTTTCTACGAGCAGTACTTC. Its protein product is CASTQGTAAFYEQYF. The rearrangement uses TRBV2 and TRBJ2-7; 7 nucleotides line up with TRBD1. CDR1 is SNHLY and CDR2 is FYNNEI in the germline V gene. CDR3 size: 15 residues. Trimming removed 7 bases from V and 3 bases from J; junction bases left unmatched: 12.

V is TRBV18 and J is TRBJ1-5; D might be TRBD1 (5 bases). Trimming removed 1 base at V and 3 bases at J, with 10 bases between. The germline V gene encodes CDR1 KGHSH and CDR2 LQKENI. CDR3 length equals 15 residues. CDR3 sequence (DNA): TGTGCCAGCTCACCACAGGCAGGGCCCAATCAGCCCCAGCATTTT. This encodes CASSPQAGPNQPQHF.

This clone was observed once. J is TRBJ2-5 and V is TRBV20-1, with D hard to call. The CDR3 consists of 11 residues. Germline V CDR1 and CDR2: DFQATT, SNEGSKA (reference sequence). CDR3 region: CSARIKETQYF. The DNA of the CDR3 is TGCAGCGCCAGGATAAAAGAGACCCAGTACTTC.

V gene TRBV21-1 combines with J gene TRBJ1-5; TRBD1, the table's D call, lacks a check against the DNA. TRBV21-1 constitutes a pseudogene. The CDR3 sequence is 17 residues long. The CDR3 nucleotides are TGTGCCAGCAGCTCCCCCTGGCCAGACAGTAGCAATCAGCCCCAGCATTTT. This sequence encodes CASSSPWPDSSNQPQHF.

V usage is TRBV7-8 and J usage is TRBJ2-1; TRBD2 matches at 12 bases. Germline CDR1 and CDR2: SGHVS and FQNEAQ. The CDR3 has 15 amino acids. V lost 5 bases, J lost 5 bases, and 4 bases stayed unmatched. Here the CDR3 reads CASSPRLAGDNEQFF. The CDR3 DNA follows: TGTGCCAGCAGCCCCCGACTAGCGGGAGACAATGAGCAGTTCTTC.

The gene calls are TRBV5-1 and TRBJ1-5; 7 nucleotides line up with TRBD1. Germline lookup yields CDR1 SGHRS and CDR2 YFSETQ. This CDR3 is 14 amino acids long. V dropped 5 bases and J dropped 3; count of bases not matched to a gene: 5. The CDR3 DNA sequence: TGCGCCAGCAGTCGGGACAGCTACAATCAGCCCCAGCATTTT. It codes for CASSRDSYNQPQHF.

This chain connects TRBV19 to TRBJ2-2; a weak D match, TRBD1 (6 bases). V was pared by 1 base and J by 4 bases, with 7 bases between. The CDR3 length is 14 residues. Germline-derived CDR1 and CDR2 are LNHDA and SQIVND (reference sequence). CDR3 region: CASSIGTVTGELFF. CDR3 nucleotides: TGTGCCAGTAGTATAGGGACAGTCACCGGGGAGCTGTTTTTT.

This chain connects TRBV7-9 to TRBJ2-5; 9 nucleotides match TRBD1. The CDR3 is made up of 17 amino acids. CDR1 is SEHNR, CDR2 FQNEAQ, per germline (reference sequence). Trimming cost V 1 base and J 5 bases; bases outside gene matches: 11. The CDR3 DNA follows: TGTGCCAGCAGCTTAGACTCGACAGGGGGTTCGTCGGAGACCCAGTACTTC. This sequence encodes CASSLDSTGGSSETQYF.

The V gene is TRBV19, the J gene TRBJ2-7, with a possible D match to TRBD2 (6 bases). The CDR3 sequence is 16 residues long. V shed 4 bases and J shed 3 bases, with 19 bases lying between them. CDR1 and CDR2 (germline): LNHDA, SQIVND (reference sequence). The CDR3 reads CASSNRSGLLYYEQYF. CDR3 sequence (DNA): TGTGCCAGTAGTAACCGCTCGGGACTCCTTTACTACGAGCAGTACTTC.

The CDR3 here is CASSYRTGDPEAFF. The CDR3 nucleotides read TGTGCCAGCAGCTATAGGACAGGGGATCCTGAAGCTTTCTTT. V gene TRBV14 combines with J gene TRBJ1-1, with 9 bases that match TRBD1. Germline V CDR1 and CDR2: SGHDN, FVKESK. V lost 5 bases and J lost 6; bases outside the gene matches: 7. CDR3 length: 14 amino acids.

This clone was detected once. The genes are TRBV5-8 and TRBJ1-2, with TRBD1 matching over 8 bases. The germline V gene encodes CDR1 SGHTS and CDR2 YDEGEE. Losses at the gene ends were 0 bases for V and 6 bases for J; bases not matched to a gene: 1. The CDR3 has 13 amino acids. CDR3 bases: TGTGCCAGCAGCTTGGTACAGGGGGATGGCTACACCTTC. It translates to CASSLVQGDGYTF.

The genes are TRBV2 and TRBJ1-2, with D maybe TRBD1 (5 bases). CDR3 length: 13 amino acids. CDR1 and CDR2 (germline): SNHLY, FYNNEI. Trimming removed 5 bases at V and 2 bases at J, with 9 bases between. In DNA, the CDR3 is TGTGCCAGCAGTTTACAGGACAACTATGGCTACACCTTC. Translated, it gives CASSLQDNYGYTF.

The chain combines TRBV20-1 with TRBJ1-1; 9 bases fit TRBD1. Germline CDR1 reads DFQATT; CDR2 reads SNEGSKA (reference sequence). The CDR3 spans 11 residues. After removal of 3 bases from V and 9 bases from J, the junction contained 2 bases not matched to a gene. Written as DNA, the CDR3 is TGCAGTGCTAGGGGGACAGGGCAAGCTTTCTTT. Its translation: CSARGTGQAFF.

V usage is TRBV11-2 and J usage is TRBJ1-2; no clear D. The germline CDR1 and CDR2 sequences are SGHAT and FQNNGV. There are 15 residues in the CDR3. The V and J ends lost 3 bases and 4 bases respectively, with 15 bases between them. In nucleotides, the CDR3 is TGTGCCAGCAGCTTCAACATGCCCCCCTCCTATGGCTACACCTTC. Protein product: CASSFNMPPSYGYTF.

This clone was detected once. The CDR3 coding sequence is TGTGCCAGTAGTATATCCGACTATGGCTACACCTTC. The encoded protein is CASSISDYGYTF. J is TRBJ1-2 and V is TRBV19; D not resolved. CDR1 and CDR2 from the germline V gene are LNHDA and SQIVND (reference sequence). The CDR3 consists of 12 residues. With 2 bases removed from V and 3 bases from J, the gap between germline ends came to 4 bases.

The chain employs TRBV19 and TRBJ1-3, with D possibly being TRBD1 (6 bases). The V end was cut by 4 bases, the J end by 0 bases, with 13 bases between. CDR1 and CDR2 (germline): LNHDA, SQIVND (reference sequence). The length of the CDR3 is 16 residues. The CDR3 region has the DNA TGTGCCAGTAGTACGGCAGGGGAAGGCTCTGGAAACACCATATATTTT. Translation: CASSTAGEGSGNTIYF.

The chain is built from TRBV12-3 or TRBV12-4 and TRBJ1-2, with a weak D call TRBD1 (5 bases). With 3 bases removed from V and 8 bases from J, the gap between germline ends came to 13 bases. This CDR3 has 13 amino acids. CDR3 nucleotide sequence: TGTGCCAGCAGTTTGGGGGGTCCGGTGGGCTACACCTTC. Encoded protein: CASSLGGPVGYTF.